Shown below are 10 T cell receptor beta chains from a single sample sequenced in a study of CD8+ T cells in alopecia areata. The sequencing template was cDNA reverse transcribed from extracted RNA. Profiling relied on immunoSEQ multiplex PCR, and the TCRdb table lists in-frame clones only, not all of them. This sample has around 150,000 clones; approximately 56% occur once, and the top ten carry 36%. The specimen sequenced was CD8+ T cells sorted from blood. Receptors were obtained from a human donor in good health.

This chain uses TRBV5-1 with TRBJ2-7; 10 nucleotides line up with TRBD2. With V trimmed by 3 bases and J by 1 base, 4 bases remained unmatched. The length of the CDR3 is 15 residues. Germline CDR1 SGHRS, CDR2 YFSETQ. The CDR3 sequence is CASSSVAGGSYEQYF. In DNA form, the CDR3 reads TGCGCCAGCAGCTCCGTAGCGGGGGGATCCTACGAGCAGTACTTC.

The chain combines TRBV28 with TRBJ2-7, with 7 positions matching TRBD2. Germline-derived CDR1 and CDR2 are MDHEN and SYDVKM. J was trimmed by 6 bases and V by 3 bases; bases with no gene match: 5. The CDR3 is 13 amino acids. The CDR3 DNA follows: TGTGCCAGCAGTTTGGCGGGAGTACCCGAGCAGTACTTC. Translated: CASSLAGVPEQYF.

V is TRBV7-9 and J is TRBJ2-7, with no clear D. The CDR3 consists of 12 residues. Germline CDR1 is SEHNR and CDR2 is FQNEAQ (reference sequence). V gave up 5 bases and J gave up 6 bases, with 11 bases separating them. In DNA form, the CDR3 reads TGTGCCAGCAGCCCCGGCTCGGGCGAGCAGTACTTC. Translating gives CASSPGSGEQYF.

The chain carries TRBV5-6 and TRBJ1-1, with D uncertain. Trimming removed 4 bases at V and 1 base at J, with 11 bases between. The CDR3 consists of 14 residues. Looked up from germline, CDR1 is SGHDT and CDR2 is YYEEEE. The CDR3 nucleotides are TGTGCCAGCAGCATTGATTTGAGGAACACTGAAGCTTTCTTT. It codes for CASSIDLRNTEAFF.

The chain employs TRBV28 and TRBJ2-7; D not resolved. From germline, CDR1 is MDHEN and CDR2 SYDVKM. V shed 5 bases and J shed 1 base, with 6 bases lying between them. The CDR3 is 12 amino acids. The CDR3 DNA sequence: TGTGCCAGCAGTACCAATTCCTACGAGCAGTACTTC. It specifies CASSTNSYEQYF.

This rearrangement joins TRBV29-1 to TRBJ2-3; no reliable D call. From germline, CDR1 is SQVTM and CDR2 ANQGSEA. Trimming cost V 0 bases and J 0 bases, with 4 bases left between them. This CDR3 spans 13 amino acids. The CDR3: CSVEESSTDTQYF. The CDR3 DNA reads TGCAGCGTTGAAGAAAGCAGCACAGATACGCAGTATTTT.

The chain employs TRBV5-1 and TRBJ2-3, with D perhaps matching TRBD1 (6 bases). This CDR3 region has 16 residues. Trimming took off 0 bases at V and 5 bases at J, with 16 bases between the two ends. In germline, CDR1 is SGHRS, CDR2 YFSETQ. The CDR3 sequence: CASSLDREISLDTQYF. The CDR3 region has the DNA TGCGCCAGCAGCTTGGACAGGGAAATTAGCCTAGATACGCAGTATTTT.

The CDR3 sequence is CASSLGTDNEQFF. The CDR3 DNA follows: TGTGCCAGCAGCTTGGGGACGGACAATGAGCAGTTCTTC. The rearrangement joins TRBV5-6 to TRBJ2-1; D unclear. V shed 0 bases and J shed 5 bases, with 6 bases lying between them. The CDR3 is 13 amino acids. Germline CDR1 reads SGHDT; CDR2 reads YYEEEE.

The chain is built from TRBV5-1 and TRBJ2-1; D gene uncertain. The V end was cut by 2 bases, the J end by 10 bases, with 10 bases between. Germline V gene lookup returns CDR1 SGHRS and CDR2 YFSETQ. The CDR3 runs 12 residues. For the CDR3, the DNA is TGCGCCAGCAGCTTTCCGAATAGGGAGCAGTTCTTC. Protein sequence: CASSFPNREQFF.

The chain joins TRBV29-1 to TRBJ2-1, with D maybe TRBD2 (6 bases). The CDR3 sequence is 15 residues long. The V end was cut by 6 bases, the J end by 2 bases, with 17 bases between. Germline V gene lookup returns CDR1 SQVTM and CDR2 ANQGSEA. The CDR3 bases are TGCAGCGTGGGTGTGCGGGGAGTAGCCTACAATGAGCAGTTCTTC. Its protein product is CSVGVRGVAYNEQFF.